This T cell receptor beta chain was observed in a study of T-cell memory formation after mild COVID-19. The 5'RACE method, run with constant-segment primers, produced TCR alpha and TCR beta cDNA libraries (carrying sample barcodes and UMIs). TCRdb re-called the 5' RACE reads with MiXCR, one entry per CDR3 protein. The repertoire holds 470,000 or so distinct CDR3 sequences, with roughly 18% as singletons. General observations from the study: There was a balanced CD4/CD8 profile in clones contracting day 15 to 85, and later expanders leaned CD4+. Shrinking CD4+ clones resided mostly in CM and EM, and CD8+ ones in EMRA.

In germline, CDR1 is MGHRA, CDR2 YSYEKL. This CDR3 has 18 amino acids. V lost 0 bases to trimming and J lost 1 base, with 17 bases between them. As to this clonotype: What it binds is not known.

This receptor was identified in an adult woman who had mild COVID-19 (a few samples of this study predate the infection). Cell type and time point are not known. The chain uses TRBV4-1 and TRBJ2-3; D unclear. Material for sequencing was PBMCs or a T cell subset sorted from them (not recorded which). The CDR3 region is CASSQDSAFLRGTDTQYF. The CDR3 bases are TGCGCCAGCAGCCAAGATTCGGCCTTCCTACGGGGCACAGATACGCAGTATTTT.